The clone carrying this T cell receptor (beta chain) has at least ten counts. Its antigen is as yet unknown. This specimen comes from a study of neurological immune-mediated disorders. The authors made cDNA by 5'RACE with 10-nucleotide random UMIs. TCRdb itself ran the 5' RACE reads through MiXCR, one entry per CDR3 protein. The sample includes 70,000 or so distinct CDR3 sequences, around 5.5% of them seen just once. Unsorted libraries were derived from 2 million PBMCs stored at -80 C. General study results and limits: It was the repertoires of 18 of 34 multiple sclerosis patients that phylogenetic grouping placed in one related-CDR3 cluster, which is a possible signature. As far as clinical or MRI features were concerned, none was associated with the multiple sclerosis repertoire cluster.

The sequencing sample was made of PBMCs. The sequence derives from a woman in her 30s with multiple sclerosis.

The CDR3 loop is CSAKSPGTPQETQYF. The CDR3 bases are TGCAGTGCCAAGTCCCCCGGGACTCCCCAAGAGACCCAGTACTTC. The chain recombines TRBV20-1 with TRBJ2-5; possibly TRBD2 for D (6 bases). Trimming shortened V by 6 bases and J by 1 base, and 18 bases separated the two germline ends. Per the germline V gene, CDR1 is DFQATT and CDR2 is SNEGSKA (reference sequence). This CDR3 has 15 amino acids.